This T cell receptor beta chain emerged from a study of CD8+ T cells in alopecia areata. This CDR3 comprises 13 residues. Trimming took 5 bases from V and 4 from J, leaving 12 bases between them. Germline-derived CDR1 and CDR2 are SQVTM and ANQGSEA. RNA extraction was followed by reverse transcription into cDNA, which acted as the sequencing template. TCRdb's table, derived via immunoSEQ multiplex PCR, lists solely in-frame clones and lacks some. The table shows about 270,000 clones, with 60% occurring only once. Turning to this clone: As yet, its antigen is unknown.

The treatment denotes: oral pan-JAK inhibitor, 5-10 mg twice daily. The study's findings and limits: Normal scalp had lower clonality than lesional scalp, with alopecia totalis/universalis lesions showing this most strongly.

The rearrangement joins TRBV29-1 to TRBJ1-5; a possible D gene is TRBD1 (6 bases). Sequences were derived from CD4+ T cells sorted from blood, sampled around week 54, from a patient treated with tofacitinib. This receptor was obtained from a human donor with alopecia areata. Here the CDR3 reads CSVSPGANQPQHF. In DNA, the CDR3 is TGCAGCGTTTCCCCAGGGGCGAATCAGCCCCAGCATTTT.